The 5 T cell receptor beta chains reported below all come from one sample, sequenced in a study of vaccination effects on CD4 cells after COVID-19. Sequencing followed a ViraFEST assay step that expanded antigen-specific CD4+ T cells with viral peptide pools. Investigators separated out CD4+ T cells once more than nine days of culture had passed. Previously uninfected by SARS-CoV-2, the vaccine recipients also showed negative nucleocapsid antibodies. No antigen has been identified for these receptors. Sequenced by immunoSEQ multiplex PCR; TCRdb stores in-frame clones only, minus some. The table records tens of thousands of clones, around 69% of them present only once. The material sequenced was CD4+ T cells from PBMCs cultured with HCoV-NL63 spike peptides, taken before COVID-19 vaccination. The receptors derive from a human donor who received a COVID-19 vaccine.

The rearrangement uses TRBV19 and TRBJ2-1; D tentatively reads TRBD1 or TRBD2 (5 bases each). Germline CDR1 is LNHDA and CDR2 is SQIVND (reference sequence). Between the trimmed V and J ends, which lost 5 bases and 7 bases, there was a span of 18 bases. The CDR3 length is 15 residues. The CDR3 reads CASSEGRIIGNEQFF. In DNA form, the CDR3 reads TGTGCCAGTAGTGAGGGACGGATTATCGGGAATGAGCAGTTCTTC.

V and J are TRBV6-5 and TRBJ2-2; D is unresolved. The CDR3 runs to 14 residues. Trimming shortened V by 2 bases and J by 2 bases, and 6 bases separated the two germline ends. Germline values: CDR1 MNHEY, CDR2 SVGAGI. The CDR3 DNA reads as TGTGCCAGCAGTTACGACGTCAACACCGGGGAGCTGTTTTTT. Protein product: CASSYDVNTGELFF.

The rearrangement links TRBV27 to TRBJ2-6; D unresolved. The CDR3 consists of 18 residues. Germline CDR1 and CDR2: MNHEY and SMNVEV (reference sequence). The V and J ends lost 2 bases and 0 bases respectively, with 14 bases between them. CDR3 sequence reads: CASSLKYSGLSGANVLTF. The DNA of the CDR3 is TGTGCCAGCAGTTTAAAATATAGTGGGCTCTCTGGGGCCAACGTCCTGACTTTC.

The rearrangement uses TRBV6-1 and TRBJ1-2; tentatively, D is TRBD1 (5 bases). The CDR3 sequence is 14 residues long. The germline gives CDR1 MNHNS, CDR2 SASEGT. Deletions cut 2 bases from V and 3 bases from J, with 10 bases between. CDR3 amino acids: CASSELTAYYGYTF. The CDR3 DNA sequence: TGTGCCAGCAGTGAACTGACAGCCTACTATGGCTACACCTTC.

This clone was detected only a few times. The chain combines TRBV6-5 with TRBJ2-2, with D unresolved. The germline gives CDR1 MNHEY, CDR2 SVGAGI. The CDR3 runs 15 residues. Trimming stripped 0 bases from V and 4 bases from J, with 9 bases between. CDR3 loop: CASSYSNRITGELFF. CDR3 coding DNA: TGTGCCAGCAGTTACTCGAACAGAATCACCGGGGAGCTGTTTTTT.